This TCR beta chain was retrieved from a study of CD8+ T cells in alopecia areata. The wider study: Treated patients were given oral tofacitinib, which was dosed at 5 to 10 mg twice daily.

In each case, RNA was isolated and then reverse transcribed into cDNA as the sequencing template. Data came from immunoSEQ multiplex PCR; TCRdb stores just in-frame clones and leaves some out. Counted here are 180,000 or so clones, roughly 59% occurring once; the ten biggest clones make up approximately 1.7%. The study team obtained lesional scalp punch biopsies and peripheral blood from alopecia areata patients. With regard to this clone: Its antigen is unidentified.

Study results and limitations: Shared TCR sequences were less clear between patients than in mice, possibly partly from HLA diversity.

The source is a human donor with alopecia areata. The sequencing here drew on CD4+ T cells sorted from blood, taken at week 0.

In DNA form, the CDR3 reads TGCAGCGTCGGTACCACCGGGGAGCTGTTTTTT. The encoded protein is CSVGTTGELFF. The chain carries TRBV29-1 and TRBJ2-2; D unclear. Trimming removed 6 bases at V and 4 bases at J, with 6 bases between. The germline V gene has CDR1 SQVTM and CDR2 ANQGSEA. This CDR3 has 11 residues.